This passage covers 27 T cell receptor beta chains from one sample sequenced in a study of T cell responses to AZD1222 COVID-19 vaccine. Only in-frame clones appear in the TCRdb table, and some are missing; sequencing was by immunoSEQ multiplex PCR. The table records over 110,000 clones, 75% to 90% of them present only once. Sequences were derived from peripheral blood, sampled 28 days after the second AZD1222 dose. The receptor set was obtained from an adult who received the AZD1222 COVID-19 vaccine.

The CDR3 sequence: CASSSGQIIGELFF. CDR3 DNA: TGTGCCAGCAGTTCGGGACAGATCATCGGGGAGCTGTTTTTT. The chain couples TRBV28 to TRBJ2-2; 7 bases agree with TRBD1. CDR3 length equals 14 residues. After removal of 4 bases from V and 7 bases from J, the junction contained 6 bases not matched to a gene. In germline, CDR1 is MDHEN, CDR2 SYDVKM.

The chain is built from TRBV20-1 and TRBJ1-2; possibly TRBD1 for D (5 bases). This CDR3 is built from 12 residues. Trimming took off 3 bases at V and 7 bases at J, with 12 bases between the two ends. CDR1 is DFQATT and CDR2 is SNEGSKA in the germline V gene (reference sequence). CDR3 amino acids: CSASMGGAGYTF. The CDR3 nucleotides read TGCAGTGCTAGTATGGGGGGAGCTGGCTACACCTTC.

V usage is TRBV5-1 and J usage is TRBJ1-2; 7 nucleotides line up with TRBD1. Germline V gives CDR1 SGHRS, CDR2 YFSETQ. With 4 bases clipped from V and 3 bases from J, the junction kept 3 bases outside the gene matches. This CDR3 region has 13 residues. The CDR3 sequence is CASSPDRDYGYTF. The DNA for the CDR3 is TGCGCCAGCAGCCCCGACAGGGACTATGGCTACACCTTC. Full variable domain (outside the CDR3, taken from reference TRBV5-1 and TRBJ1-2): KAGVTQTPRYLIKTRGQQVTLSCSPISGHRSVSWYQQTPGQGLQFLFEYFSETQRNKGNFPGRFSGRQFSNSRSEMNVSTLELGDSALYLCASSPDRDYGYTFGSGTRLTVV.

This clone has more than one count but fewer than ten. The chain carries TRBV27 and TRBJ2-1; 12 nucleotides agree with TRBD2. The CDR3 consists of 15 residues. Germline loops: CDR1 MNHEY, CDR2 SMNVEV (reference sequence). V gave up 5 bases and J gave up 4 bases; unmatched junction bases: 3. This CDR3 is CASSPGLAGYNEQFF. CDR3 DNA: TGTGCCAGCAGTCCCGGACTAGCGGGGTACAATGAGCAGTTCTTC.

This clone was detected only once. This rearrangement joins TRBV7-8 to TRBJ2-7, with D unclear. Germline CDR1 SGHVS, CDR2 FQNEAQ. CDR3 length: 16 residues. V was clipped by 1 base and J by 2 bases, with 15 bases between them. The CDR3, as DNA: TGTGCCAGCAGCTTAGAGGCCGGCTACCTTACCTACGAGCAGTACTTC. Translation gives CASSLEAGYLTYEQYF.

This chain uses TRBV29-1 with TRBJ2-1, with TRBD1 identical over 8 bases. J lost 9 bases, V lost 6 bases, and 10 bases had no gene match. The CDR3 spans 13 residues. Germline V lookup: CDR1 SQVTM, CDR2 ANQGSEA. CDR3 sequence: CSVTSGQGGEQFF. The CDR3 bases are TGCAGCGTGACATCAGGACAGGGAGGTGAGCAGTTCTTC.

The chain is built from TRBV10-1 and TRBJ2-1, with unresolved D. The germline V gene encodes CDR1 WNHNN and CDR2 SYGVQD (reference sequence). V was pared by 8 bases and J by 9 bases, with 17 bases between. The CDR3 is 13 amino acids. CDR3 nucleotide sequence: TGCGCCAGCTCCCAGGTGGCTTGGGCTGAGCAGTTCTTC. This translates into CASSQVAWAEQFF.

This clone was seen only a few times. At the DNA level, this CDR3 is encoded by other sequences in the same sample as well. CDR3 sequence: CASSLDRAGGYTF. The CDR3 nucleotides are TGTGCCAGCAGCCTGGACAGGGCGGGTGGCTACACCTTC. V gene TRBV5-4 combines with J gene TRBJ1-2, with 8 bases that match TRBD1. The V gene's germline CDR1 is SGHNT and CDR2 YYREEE (reference sequence). CDR3 length: 13 amino acids. The V segment lost 4 bases and the J segment 7 bases; nucleotides outside the gene matches: 6.

The chain carries TRBV3-1 (or the pseudogene TRBV3-2) and TRBJ1-2, with D possibly TRBD1 on 5 matching bases. This CDR3 is 12 amino acids long. From germline, CDR1 is LGHDT and CDR2 YNNKEL (reference sequence). V was shortened by 3 bases and J by 4 bases, with 6 bases between the two germline ends. CDR3 amino acids: CASSQGRYGYTF. The CDR3 region has the DNA TGTGCCAGCAGCCAGGGGCGCTATGGCTACACCTTC.

Written as DNA, the CDR3 is TGCGCCAGCAGCTTGGTAGGACAGACGAGCTCTGGAAACACCATATATTTT. It is translated as CASSLVGQTSSGNTIYF. The chain employs TRBV5-1 and TRBJ1-3, with D perhaps matching TRBD1 (6 bases). This CDR3 spans 17 amino acids. Looked up from germline, CDR1 is SGHRS and CDR2 is YFSETQ. V was pared by 0 bases and J by 0 bases, with 13 bases between. The complete variable domain, with remaining parts taken from reference TRBV5-1 and TRBJ1-3, reads KAGVTQTPRYLIKTRGQQVTLSCSPISGHRSVSWYQQTPGQGLQFLFEYFSETQRNKGNFPGRFSGRQFSNSRSEMNVSTLELGDSALYLCASSLVGQTSSGNTIYFGEGSWLTVV.

The chain employs TRBV29-1 and TRBJ1-2; D uncertain. CDR1 is SQVTM and CDR2 is ANQGSEA in the germline V gene. The CDR3 consists of 11 residues. Trimming left V 0 bases short and J 8 bases short, with 7 bases between. The chain's CDR3 is CSVEDRRGYTF. The CDR3 DNA is TGCAGCGTTGAAGATCGGAGGGGCTACACCTTC.

V is TRBV28 and J is TRBJ2-1; D possibly uses TRBD1 or TRBD2 (6 bases each). Germline V lookup: CDR1 MDHEN, CDR2 SYDVKM. V lost 2 bases and J 6 bases, leaving 17 bases between the germline ends. This CDR3 has 16 residues. CDR3 region: CASSLEEGQGFNEQFF. CDR3 nucleotide sequence: TGTGCCAGCAGTTTAGAGGAGGGGCAGGGGTTCAATGAGCAGTTCTTC.

In DNA, the CDR3 is TGTGCCAGCAGCCCCAAGGGGACAGGGGGCGGGACAGATACGCAGTATTTT. Residues: CASSPKGTGGGTDTQYF. This chain joins TRBV7-2 and TRBJ2-3; 12 nucleotides agree with TRBD1. V lost 5 bases and J lost 3; bases outside the gene matches: 9. Germline V gives CDR1 SGHTA, CDR2 FQGNSA. This CDR3 region has 17 residues.

The chain is built from TRBV11-2 and TRBJ2-4; D not certain. V was cut by 2 bases and J by 3 bases, with 11 bases left in between. The length of the CDR3 is 15 residues. Germline-derived CDR1 and CDR2 are SGHAT and FQNNGV. The chain's CDR3 is CASSLTGLHKNIQYF. The CDR3, as DNA: TGTGCCAGCAGCTTAACGGGCTTACACAAAAACATTCAGTACTTC.

CDR3 sequence (DNA): TGTGCCATTGGGACTAGCGGGGCAGATACGCAGTATTTT. It is translated as CAIGTSGADTQYF. V usage is TRBV10-3 and J usage is TRBJ2-3; the match to TRBD2 covers 13 bases. V was pared by 9 bases and J by 4 bases, with 1 base of the junction left unmatched. CDR3 size: 13 residues. Germline CDR1 and CDR2: ENHRY and SYGVKD.

The chain combines TRBV6-5 with TRBJ2-5, with 9 bases lining up with TRBD1. Trimming removed 0 bases from V and 5 bases from J; junction bases left unmatched: 4. The CDR3 runs 15 residues. Germline CDR1 is MNHEY and CDR2 is SVGAGI. The CDR3 DNA is TGTGCCAGCAGTTACTCAACAGGGACAGGGGAGACCCAGTACTTC. This gives the protein CASSYSTGTGETQYF.

This clone has just one count. V usage is TRBV12-3 or TRBV12-4 and J usage is TRBJ2-1; D is tentatively TRBD1 or TRBD2 (6 bases each). The CDR3 is 13 residues long. Trimming left V 3 bases short and J 8 bases short, with 11 bases between. The CDR3 sequence: CASSLWGADEQFF. CDR3 DNA: TGTGCCAGCAGTTTGTGGGGGGCCGATGAGCAGTTCTTC.

The CDR3 reads CASSLIGTRLEAFF. In DNA form, the CDR3 reads TGTGCCAGCAGCTTAATAGGGACCCGACTTGAAGCTTTCTTT. This chain uses TRBV7-9 with TRBJ1-1, with D possibly TRBD1 on 5 matching bases. Per the germline V gene, CDR1 is SEHNR and CDR2 is FQNEAQ (reference sequence). V lost 2 bases to trimming and J lost 7 bases, with 14 bases between them. The CDR3 extends over 14 amino acids.

The chain links TRBV3-1 (or the pseudogene TRBV3-2) to TRBJ2-7, with a weak D call TRBD1 (6 bases). V was pared by 0 bases and J by 5 bases, with 17 bases between. The CDR3 totals 16 residues. The germline CDR1 and CDR2 sequences are LGHDT and YNNKEL (reference sequence). The CDR3 region has the DNA TGTGCCAGCAGCCAAGAAGCCCCCAGGGGAGTTAACGAGCAGTACTTC. Its translation is CASSQEAPRGVNEQYF.

Note on this clone: Other DNA sequences within the sample encode an identical CDR3. The gene calls are TRBV15 and TRBJ1-5; no definite D call. V lost 0 bases, J lost 1 base, and 7 bases lay in between. CDR3 size: 15 residues. The germline gives CDR1 LNHNV, CDR2 YYDKDF (reference sequence). Here the CDR3 reads CATSRDRVSNQPQHF. In nucleotides, the CDR3 is TGTGCCACCAGCAGAGATCGAGTGAGCAATCAGCCCCAGCATTTT.

DNA of the CDR3: TGTGCCAGCAGTACCGGACGGAGGGCAGATACGCAGTATTTT. Translation: CASSTGRRADTQYF. The V and J genes are TRBV27 and TRBJ2-3, with D tentatively TRBD2 (6 bases). Trimming took off 5 bases at V and 4 bases at J, with 13 bases between the two ends. CDR1 and CDR2 from the germline V gene are MNHEY and SMNVEV (reference sequence). This CDR3 spans 14 amino acids.

CDR3 coding DNA: TGTGCCATCGGCAGAGGGACTGACAGCACAGATACGCAGTATTTT. Residues: CAIGRGTDSTDTQYF. The chain couples TRBV10-3 to TRBJ2-3; D possibly corresponds to TRBD2 (6 bases). There are 15 residues in the CDR3. Germline V gives CDR1 ENHRY, CDR2 SYGVKD. V was cut by 8 bases and J by 0 bases, with 15 bases left in between.

V usage is TRBV5-1 and J usage is TRBJ2-4; D is undetermined. The germline CDR1 and CDR2 sequences are SGHRS and YFSETQ. The CDR3 length is 15 residues. The V gene lost 0 bases and the J gene lost 8 bases, with 15 bases spanning the gap. CDR3 region: CASSLEGYPSDIQYF. The CDR3 DNA is TGCGCCAGCAGCTTGGAAGGGTACCCCAGTGACATTCAGTACTTC.

V usage is TRBV6-2 or TRBV6-3 and J usage is TRBJ2-2; 8 bases are a match to TRBD1. The CDR3 totals 14 residues. The J segment lost 5 bases and the V segment lost 6 bases, leaving 5 bases of the junction unmatched. Germline V lookup: CDR1 MNHEY, CDR2 SVGEGT. CDR3 sequence (DNA): TGTGCCAGCAGCGGACAGGGTACGACCGGGGAGCTGTTTTTT. Translating gives CASSGQGTTGELFF.

The chain employs TRBV27 and TRBJ2-1; D call uncertain. The CDR3 extends over 15 amino acids. The V end lost 6 bases, the J end lost 4 bases, and 16 bases lay between the germline ends. Looked up from germline, CDR1 is MNHEY and CDR2 is SMNVEV (reference sequence). The CDR3 loop reads CASRGNSVRYNEQFF. The CDR3 nucleotides are TGTGCCAGCAGAGGGAACTCCGTTCGGTACAATGAGCAGTTCTTC.

J is TRBJ1-2 and V is TRBV30; 9 bases line up with TRBD1. The V segment lost 3 bases and the J segment 2 bases; nucleotides outside the gene matches: 4. The CDR3 is 14 amino acids. Germline assignment: CDR1 GTSNPN and CDR2 SVGIG (reference sequence). This CDR3 reads CAWSIGQGNYGYTF. The CDR3 DNA sequence: TGTGCCTGGAGCATCGGACAGGGGAACTATGGCTACACCTTC.

The rearrangement joins TRBV5-5 to TRBJ2-2, with 9 bases identical to TRBD1. Germline V gene lookup returns CDR1 SGHKS and CDR2 YYEKEE (reference sequence). The CDR3 contains 15 residues. V lost 4 bases, J lost 3 bases, and 4 bases stayed unmatched. The DNA for the CDR3 is TGTGCCAGCAGCCCACAGGGGGCGGACACCGGGGAGCTGTTTTTT. Its translation: CASSPQGADTGELFF.